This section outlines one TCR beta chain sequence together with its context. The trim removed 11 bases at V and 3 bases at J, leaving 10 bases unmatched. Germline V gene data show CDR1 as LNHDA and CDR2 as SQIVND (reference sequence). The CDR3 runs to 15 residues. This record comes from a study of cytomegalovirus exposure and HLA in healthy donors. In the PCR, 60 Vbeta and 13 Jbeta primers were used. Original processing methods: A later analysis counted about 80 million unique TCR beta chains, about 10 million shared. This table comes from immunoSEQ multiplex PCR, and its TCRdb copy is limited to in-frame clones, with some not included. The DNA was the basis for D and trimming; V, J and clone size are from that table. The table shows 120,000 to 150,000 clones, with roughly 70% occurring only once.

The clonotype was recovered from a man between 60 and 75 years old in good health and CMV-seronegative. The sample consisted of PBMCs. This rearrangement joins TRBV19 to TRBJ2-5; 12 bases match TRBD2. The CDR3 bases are TGTGCCGGGCCTCCGACTAGCGGGAGAAAAGAGACCCAGTACTTC. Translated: CAGPPTSGRKETQYF. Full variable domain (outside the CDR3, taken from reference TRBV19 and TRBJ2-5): DGGITQSPKYLFRKEGQNVTLSCEQNLNHDAMYWYRQDPGQGLRLIYYSQIVNDFQKGDIAEGYSVSREKKESFPLTVTSAQKNPTAFYLCAGPPTSGRKETQYFGPGTRLLVL.